This entry lists 12 T cell receptor beta chains sequenced from one sample in a study of human T cells and chemical hapten exposure. Regarding time point: healthy volunteer bleed at 6 weeks. Total RNA came from unfractionated whole blood. TCRdb ran MiXCR on the RACE reads and lists one entry per CDR3 protein. This sample has about 82,000 distinct CDR3 sequences, with under 10% found just once. The sample was whole blood. These receptors were collected from a male donor in good health. Some clones in this sample may be carry-over from other donors' samples.

V and J are TRBV29-1 and TRBJ1-3; D not resolved. The CDR3 totals 14 residues. Trimming cost V 4 bases and J 4 bases, with 14 bases left between them. Per germline, CDR1 SQVTM and CDR2 ANQGSEA. Here the CDR3 reads CSVATSPGGNTIYF. The CDR3 DNA reads TGCAGCGTTGCGACCTCTCCAGGAGGAAACACCATATATTTT.

This sequence joins TRBV7-8 and TRBJ1-1; 9 bases map to TRBD1. With V trimmed by 4 bases and J by 5 bases, 2 bases remained unmatched. Germline-derived CDR1 and CDR2 are SGHVS and FQNEAQ. The length of the CDR3 is 13 residues. The CDR3 region has the DNA TGTGCCAGCAGCTCAGGACAGGGGACTGAAGCTTTCTTT. This gives the protein CASSSGQGTEAFF. Full variable domain (rest looked up from reference TRBV7-8 and TRBJ1-1): GAGVSQSPRYKVAKRGQDVALRCDPISGHVSLFWYQQALGQGPEFLTYFQNEAQLDKSGLPSDRFFAERPEGSVSTLKIQRTQQEDSAVYLCASSSGQGTEAFFGQGTRLTVV.

The chain employs TRBV6-5 and TRBJ2-7, with D possibly called TRBD1 or TRBD2 (5 bases each). The CDR3 runs to 15 residues. CDR1 and CDR2 (germline): MNHEY, SVGAGI. V lost 2 bases and J 5 bases, leaving 16 bases between the germline ends. The CDR3 nucleotides are TGTGCCAGCAGTTACGCTGGGGACGATAGCAACGAGCAGTACTTC. This translates into CASSYAGDDSNEQYF.

This clonotype showed up just a few times. The V and J genes are TRBV20-1 and TRBJ2-3, with D possibly matching TRBD2 (6 bases). Trimming took off 6 bases at V and 1 base at J, with 23 bases between the two ends. Germline V lookup: CDR1 DFQATT, CDR2 SNEGSKA (reference sequence). The CDR3 has 17 amino acids. Here the CDR3 reads CSALLRDLQWGTDTQYF. For the CDR3, the DNA is TGCAGTGCCTTACTCCGGGACTTACAATGGGGCACAGATACGCAGTATTTT.

This chain links TRBV5-1 with TRBJ1-5, with D maybe TRBD1 (5 bases). CDR3 length: 15 residues. Trimming took 0 bases from V and 7 from J, leaving 14 bases between them. CDR1 is SGHRS, CDR2 YFSETQ, per germline. The CDR3 sequence is CASSLGSGLGQPQHF. The CDR3 DNA is TGCGCCAGCAGCTTGGGGTCAGGGCTCGGGCAGCCCCAGCATTTT.

The chain joins TRBV19 to TRBJ2-7; 10 bases map to TRBD1. Germline V gene sequence: CDR1 LNHDA, CDR2 SQIVND (reference sequence). J was trimmed by 9 bases and V by 5 bases; bases with no gene match: 13. The CDR3 consists of 15 residues. CDR3 protein: CASSSGGTGADGQYF. CDR3 in DNA: TGTGCCAGTAGTTCGGGGGGGACAGGGGCAGACGGGCAGTACTTC.

This clonotype was seen many times. The J gene is TRBJ1-2, the V gene TRBV6-2 or TRBV6-3; no clear D. The CDR3 is 13 residues long. The V gene's germline CDR1 is MNHEY and CDR2 SVGEGT. With 6 bases removed from V and 4 bases from J, the gap between germline ends came to 12 bases. Written as DNA, the CDR3 is TGTGCCAGCAGCCTCCTCCTCAGCTATGGCTACACCTTC. Its translation: CASSLLLSYGYTF.

In its sample, this clonotype was seen a few times. This sequence joins TRBV20-1 and TRBJ2-1, with D perhaps matching TRBD1 or TRBD2 (5 bases each). V lost 3 bases and J 7 bases, leaving 13 bases between the germline ends. The CDR3 loop spans 13 amino acids. Germline values: CDR1 DFQATT, CDR2 SNEGSKA (reference sequence). The CDR3 protein is CSARVGARNEQFF. In DNA, the CDR3 is TGCAGTGCTAGGGTCGGGGCAAGGAATGAGCAGTTCTTC.

The chain is built from TRBV12-3 or TRBV12-4 and TRBJ2-3; possible D gene TRBD1, 6 bases. Trimming shortened V by 7 bases and J by 4 bases, and 15 bases separated the two germline ends. The CDR3 is 14 amino acids. The CDR3 is CASTRSGGPDTQYF. In DNA form, the CDR3 reads TGTGCCAGCACCCGGAGTGGGGGCCCAGATACGCAGTATTTT.

Here the CDR3 reads CASSLGAPMNTEAFF. Written as DNA, the CDR3 is TGCGCCAGCAGCTTGGGGGCACCTATGAACACTGAAGCTTTCTTT. The rearrangement joins TRBV5-1 to TRBJ1-1, with D hard to call. Trimming took 0 bases from V and 0 from J, leaving 9 bases between them. The CDR3 covers 15 residues. Per germline, CDR1 SGHRS and CDR2 YFSETQ.

This clonotype was recorded many times. This chain uses TRBV20-1 with TRBJ1-5; TRBD1 is a possible D gene (5 bases). The germline V gene has CDR1 DFQATT and CDR2 SNEGSKA (reference sequence). Trimming removed 3 bases at V and 8 bases at J, with 17 bases between. The CDR3 is 14 amino acids. The CDR3 coding sequence is TGCAGTGCTAGTTTAGACAGAGGCGGCAAGCCCCAGCATTTT. It encodes CSASLDRGGKPQHF.

The V gene is TRBV6-4, the J gene TRBJ2-3; 8 nucleotides line up with TRBD1. CDR1 MRHNA and CDR2 SNTAGT come from the germline V gene. The CDR3 covers 16 residues. J lost 0 bases, V lost 5 bases, and 7 bases had no gene match. The CDR3 sequence: CASSPPGQGSTDTQYF. The CDR3 DNA reads as TGTGCCAGCAGTCCTCCCGGACAGGGTAGCACAGATACGCAGTATTTT.